These 10 T cell receptor beta chains were sequenced from one sample in a study of regulatory T cells in long-lasting Graves disease. The sample's time point: persistent/refractory GD, antithyroid drugs over 5 years with positive TRAb. RNA extracted from PBMCs served as the sequencing template. To make TCR beta libraries, researchers used iRepertoire HTBI primers and Arm-PCR of CDR3 regions. Via MiXCR, TCRdb re-called the multiplex PCR reads, giving one row per CDR3 protein. The table records 700,000 or so distinct CDR3 sequences, 25% to 30% of them present only once. The sample in question was peripheral blood mononuclear cells (PBMCs), obtained when the disease was refractory, from a patient treated with antithyroid drugs. The source is a female donor with Graves disease.

The sample holds a few counts of this clonotype. The chain carries TRBV5-1 and TRBJ1-4, with D unresolved. This CDR3 spans 14 amino acids. The germline V and J ends were trimmed by 4 bases and 10 bases, with 17 bases remaining between them. Per the germline V gene, CDR1 is SGHRS and CDR2 is YFSETQ. Here the CDR3 DNA reads TGCGCCAGCAGCGAACCGGGAGGACGCGGAAAACTGTTTTTT. It yields the protein CASSEPGGRGKLFF.

In its sample, this clonotype was seen a few times. J is TRBJ1-1 and V is TRBV10-3; TRBD1 aligns across 8 bases. Germline V CDR1 and CDR2: ENHRY, SYGVKD. The CDR3 has 14 amino acids. Unmatched junction bases numbered 11, after V lost 7 bases and J lost 7 bases. The CDR3 spells CAIKSSQGAIEAFF. The CDR3 DNA sequence: TGTGCCATCAAATCGAGTCAGGGGGCTATTGAAGCTTTCTTT.

The genes are TRBV10-3 and TRBJ2-7, with 10 bases lining up with TRBD1. Unmatched junction bases numbered 6, after V lost 2 bases and J lost 2 bases. This CDR3 is built from 16 residues. Germline CDR1 reads ENHRY; CDR2 reads SYGVKD. In nucleotides, the CDR3 is TGTGCCATCAGTGAGGGGACAGGGGTGGGCCCCTACGAGCAGTACTTC. This codes for CAISEGTGVGPYEQYF.

This clonotype was seen a few times. This chain joins TRBV6-2 or TRBV6-3 and TRBJ2-4, with 9 bases matching TRBD1. The CDR3 runs to 17 residues. The germline CDR1 and CDR2 sequences are MNHEY and SVGEGT. V was pared by 3 bases and J by 4 bases, with 10 bases of the junction left unmatched. The CDR3: CASSYPGQGRGKNIQYF. CDR3 DNA: TGTGCCAGCAGTTATCCAGGACAGGGGAGAGGGAAAAACATTCAGTACTTC.

This clonotype was counted between two and nine times. The V gene is TRBV30, the J gene TRBJ1-1, with D hard to call. Germline V gene lookup returns CDR1 GTSNPN and CDR2 SVGIG (reference sequence). The CDR3 is 12 residues long. V lost 1 base, J lost 3 bases, and 6 bases lay in between. The CDR3 DNA is TGTGCCTGGAGTGCCCGGTACACTGAAGCTTTCTTT. This codes for CAWSARYTEAFF.

The chain employs TRBV10-3 and TRBJ2-2, with 12 bases matching TRBD2. CDR1 is ENHRY and CDR2 is SYGVKD in the germline V gene. The junction had 4 bases not matched to a gene; V was cut back by 5 bases and J by 6 bases. CDR3 length: 15 amino acids. CDR3 coding DNA: TGTGCCATCAGTCCTAGCGGGAGGGCCGCCGGGGAGCTGTTTTTT. It codes for CAISPSGRAAGELFF.

Many counts were recorded for this clonotype. The chain links TRBV10-1 to TRBJ2-5; 9 nucleotides align to TRBD1. The CDR3 length is 17 residues. CDR1 is WNHNN and CDR2 is SYGVQD in the germline V gene (reference sequence). Germline trimming cut 2 bases from V and 5 bases from J; bases unmatched to any gene: 12. The DNA for the CDR3 is TGCGCCAGCAGTGAGGGAGGGGGGACAGGGCAGGAGGAGACCCAGTACTTC. Protein sequence: CASSEGGGTGQEETQYF.

Worth noting for this clonotype: A much larger clone lies a single base off, so this may be a read error. The chain joins TRBV6-5 to TRBJ1-1; D remains unclear. The CDR3 extends over 14 amino acids. Deletions cut 4 bases from V and 4 bases from J, with 13 bases between. The germline V gene encodes CDR1 MNHEY and CDR2 SVGAGI. As DNA, the CDR3 is TGTGCCAGCAGTTTTTCAGGAGTGAGCACTGAAGCTTTCTTT. Encoded protein: CASSFSGVSTEAFF.

J is TRBJ2-7 and V is TRBV29-1; tentative D call: TRBD2 (6 bases). CDR1 and CDR2 from the germline V gene are SQVTM and ANQGSEA. The CDR3 consists of 13 residues. V lost 7 bases, J lost 0 bases, and 13 bases lay in between. CDR3 residues: CSARESLSYEQYF. The CDR3, as DNA: TGCAGCGCACGGGAGAGCCTCTCCTACGAGCAGTACTTC.

This clonotype was observed a few times. The chain links TRBV29-1 to TRBJ2-7, with TRBD1 as a possible D gene (5 bases). The germline gives CDR1 SQVTM, CDR2 ANQGSEA. This CDR3 has 14 amino acids. Trimming left V 4 bases short and J 1 base short, with 14 bases between. The CDR3 bases are TGCAGCGTTGGGTCAGGGTCAGGGTCCTACGAGCAGTACTTC. Protein product: CSVGSGSGSYEQYF.